The 11 T cell receptor beta chains listed next were all sequenced from one sample in a study of control samples from healthy donors and cancer patients. The protocol was immunoSEQ multiplex PCR, while the TCRdb copy is restricted to in-frame clones and leaves out a portion. The table includes under 100,000 clones, about 88% detected once. Sequenced sample: blood. Source of these receptors: a woman between 65 and 79 years old in good health.

This clone was picked up one time. V usage is TRBV27 and J usage is TRBJ2-1; weak D call: TRBD2 (5 bases). Trimming took off 4 bases at V and 4 bases at J, with 14 bases between the two ends. Germline loops: CDR1 MNHEY, CDR2 SMNVEV (reference sequence). CDR3 length: 15 residues. The CDR3 nucleotides read TGTGCCAGCAGTTCAGGTAGCGTTACTTACAATGAGCAGTTCTTC. Residues: CASSSGSVTYNEQFF.

The chain links TRBV4-3 to TRBJ1-6; 9 positions match TRBD1. V lost 4 bases to trimming and J lost 7 bases; unmatched junction nucleotides: 11. The CDR3 covers 17 residues. Germline lookup yields CDR1 LGHNA and CDR2 YSLEER. The CDR3, as DNA: TGCGCCAGCAGCCCCGAATTTCCCGGACAGGGGAATTCACCCCTCCACTTT. It encodes CASSPEFPGQGNSPLHF.

The chain uses TRBV18 and TRBJ2-7; D is possibly TRBD2 (5 bases). Trimming took 3 bases from V and 2 from J, leaving 14 bases between them. Per germline, CDR1 KGHSH and CDR2 LQKENI. CDR3 length: 15 amino acids. The CDR3, as DNA: TGTGCCAGCTCACCCGGGATGACGGAGACCTACGAGCAGTACTTC. Translated, it gives CASSPGMTETYEQYF.

The chain couples TRBV6-5 to TRBJ1-1; D is uncertain. CDR3 size: 15 residues. Trimming stripped 2 bases from V and 1 base from J, with 11 bases between. Germline lookup yields CDR1 MNHEY and CDR2 SVGAGI. CDR3 amino acids: CASSYGRSPNTEAFF. The CDR3 bases are TGTGCCAGCAGTTACGGCAGGTCCCCGAACACTGAAGCTTTCTTT.

V is TRBV6-5 and J is TRBJ2-2; 10 bases agree with TRBD1. CDR1 is MNHEY, CDR2 SVGAGI, per germline. The CDR3 covers 14 residues. Germline trimming cut 7 bases from V and 4 bases from J; bases unmatched to any gene: 3. CDR3 residues: CASTRTGGTGELFF. The CDR3 region has the DNA TGTGCCAGCACCAGGACAGGGGGCACCGGGGAGCTGTTTTTT.

This chain links TRBV6-1 with TRBJ1-2, with D unresolved. V dropped 2 bases and J dropped 6 bases, with 13 bases sitting between them. The CDR3 sequence is 14 residues long. Germline assignment: CDR1 MNHNS and CDR2 SASEGT. CDR3 sequence: CASSERARKNGYTF. CDR3 DNA: TGTGCCAGCAGTGAAAGGGCGAGAAAGAATGGCTACACCTTC.

The V and J genes are TRBV3-1 (or the pseudogene TRBV3-2) and TRBJ2-5, with no clear D. There are 15 residues in the CDR3. V was clipped by 1 base and J by 2 bases, with 11 bases between them. Germline values: CDR1 LGHDT, CDR2 YNNKEL (reference sequence). CDR3: CASSQAAVIQETQYF. The CDR3 DNA sequence: TGTGCCAGCAGCCAAGCCGCGGTCATTCAAGAGACCCAGTACTTC.

The chain carries TRBV4-3 and TRBJ2-3; possibly TRBD1 for D (6 bases). This CDR3 has 15 amino acids. Per germline, CDR1 LGHNA and CDR2 YSLEER. Trimming took 1 base from V and 0 from J, leaving 8 bases between them. The CDR3 sequence: CASSQATGSTDTQYF. CDR3 bases: TGCGCCAGCAGCCAAGCTACAGGGAGCACAGATACGCAGTATTTT.

The rearrangement links TRBV7-2 to TRBJ1-5, with a tentative D call TRBD1 (6 bases). This CDR3 has 15 residues. Trimming removed 6 bases at V and 4 bases at J, with 16 bases between. Germline CDR1 reads SGHTA; CDR2 reads FQGNSA. In DNA form, the CDR3 reads TGTGCCAGCAGTCTCGCCGGGGGCCGGAATCAGCCCCAGCATTTT. Amino acid sequence: CASSLAGGRNQPQHF.

Concerning this clone itself: The same CDR3 arises from other DNA sequences in this sample as well. The chain has TRBV12-3 or TRBV12-4 and TRBJ1-5; D unclear. This CDR3 is built from 12 residues. V gave up 3 bases and J gave up 4 bases, with 4 bases separating them. DNA of the CDR3: TGTGCCAGCAGTTTGGGAAATCAGCCCCAGCATTTT. This gives the protein CASSLGNQPQHF.

The rearrangement uses TRBV12-3 or TRBV12-4 and TRBJ2-5, with D uncertain. The CDR3 sequence is 13 residues long. V shed 4 bases and J shed 2 bases, with 8 bases lying between them. CDR3: CASSYGSQETQYF. For the CDR3, the DNA is TGTGCCAGCAGTTACGGCTCACAAGAGACCCAGTACTTC.